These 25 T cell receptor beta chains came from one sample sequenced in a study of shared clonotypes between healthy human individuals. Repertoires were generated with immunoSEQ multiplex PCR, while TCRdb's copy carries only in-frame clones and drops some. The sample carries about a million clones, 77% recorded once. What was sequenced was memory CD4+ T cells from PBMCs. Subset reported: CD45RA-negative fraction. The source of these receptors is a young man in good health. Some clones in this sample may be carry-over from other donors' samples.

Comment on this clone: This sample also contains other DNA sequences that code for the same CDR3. The CDR3 sequence: CASSDNLNTEAFF. The CDR3 nucleotides read TGCGCCAGCAGTGATAACCTCAACACTGAAGCTTTCTTT. The gene calls are TRBV10-2 and TRBJ1-1; the D is unclear. Germline-derived CDR1 and CDR2 are WSHSY and SAAADI. CDR3 length: 13 amino acids. Trimming took 3 bases from V and 2 from J, leaving 7 bases between them.

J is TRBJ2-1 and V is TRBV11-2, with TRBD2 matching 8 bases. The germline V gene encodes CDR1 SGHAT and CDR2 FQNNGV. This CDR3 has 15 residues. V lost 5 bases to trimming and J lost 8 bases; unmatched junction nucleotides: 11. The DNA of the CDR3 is TGTGCCAGCAGCCCCGGGGGGGGAGCTCGGGATGAGCAGTTCTTC. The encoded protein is CASSPGGGARDEQFF.

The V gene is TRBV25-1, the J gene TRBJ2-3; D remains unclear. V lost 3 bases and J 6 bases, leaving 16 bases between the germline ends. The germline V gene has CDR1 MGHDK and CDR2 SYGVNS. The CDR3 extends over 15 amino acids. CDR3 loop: CASSDLGHTTDTQYF. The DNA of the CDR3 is TGTGCCAGCAGTGACCTCGGCCACACCACGGATACGCAGTATTTT.

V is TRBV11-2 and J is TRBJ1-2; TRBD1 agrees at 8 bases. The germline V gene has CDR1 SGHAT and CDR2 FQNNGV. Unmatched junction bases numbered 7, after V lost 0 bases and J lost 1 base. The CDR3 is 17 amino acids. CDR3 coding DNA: TGTGCCAGCAGCTTAGACCCCCTGACAGGGGTTAACTATGGCTACACCTTC. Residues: CASSLDPLTGVNYGYTF.

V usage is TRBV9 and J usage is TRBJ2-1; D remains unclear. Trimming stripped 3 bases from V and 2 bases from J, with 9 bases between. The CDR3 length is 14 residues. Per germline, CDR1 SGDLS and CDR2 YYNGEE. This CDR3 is CASSDRAPYNEQFF. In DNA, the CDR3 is TGTGCCAGCAGCGACCGGGCCCCCTACAATGAGCAGTTCTTC.

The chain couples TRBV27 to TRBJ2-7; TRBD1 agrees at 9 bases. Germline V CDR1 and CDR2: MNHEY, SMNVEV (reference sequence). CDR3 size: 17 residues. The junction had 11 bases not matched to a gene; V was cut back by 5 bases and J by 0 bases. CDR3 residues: CASSRQGGPLISYEQYF. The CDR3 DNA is TGTGCCAGCAGTCGACAGGGGGGGCCCCTTATCTCCTACGAGCAGTACTTC.

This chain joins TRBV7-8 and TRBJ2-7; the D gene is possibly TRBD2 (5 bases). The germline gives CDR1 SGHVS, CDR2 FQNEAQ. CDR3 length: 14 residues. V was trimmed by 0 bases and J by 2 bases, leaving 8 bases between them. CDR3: CASSLAMGAYEQYF. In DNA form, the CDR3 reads TGTGCCAGCAGCTTAGCGATGGGAGCCTACGAGCAGTACTTC.

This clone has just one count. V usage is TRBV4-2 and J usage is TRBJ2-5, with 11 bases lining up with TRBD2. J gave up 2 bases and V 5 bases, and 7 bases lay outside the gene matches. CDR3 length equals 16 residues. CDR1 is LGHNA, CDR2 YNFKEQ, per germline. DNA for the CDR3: TGTGCCAGCAGCGGACCAAGACTAGCGGGACAAGAGACCCAGTACTTC. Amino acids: CASSGPRLAGQETQYF.

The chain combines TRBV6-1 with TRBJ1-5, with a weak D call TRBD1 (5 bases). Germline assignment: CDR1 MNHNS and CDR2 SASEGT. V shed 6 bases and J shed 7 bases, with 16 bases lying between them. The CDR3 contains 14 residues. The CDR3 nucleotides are TGTGCCAGCAGGGCTCGGGGACCGGGGCAGCCCCAGCATTTT. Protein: CASRARGPGQPQHF.

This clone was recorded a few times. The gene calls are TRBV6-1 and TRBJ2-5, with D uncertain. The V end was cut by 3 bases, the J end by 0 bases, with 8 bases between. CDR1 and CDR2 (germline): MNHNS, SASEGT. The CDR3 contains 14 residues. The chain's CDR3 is CASSESLDQETQYF. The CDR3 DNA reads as TGTGCCAGCAGTGAGTCCCTAGACCAAGAGACCCAGTACTTC.

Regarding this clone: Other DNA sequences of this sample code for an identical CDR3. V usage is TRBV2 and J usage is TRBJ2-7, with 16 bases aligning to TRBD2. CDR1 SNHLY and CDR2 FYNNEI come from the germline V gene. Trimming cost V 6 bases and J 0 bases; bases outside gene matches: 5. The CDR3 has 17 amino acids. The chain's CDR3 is CASRPGLAGGPSYEQYF. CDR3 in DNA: TGTGCCAGCAGGCCGGGACTAGCGGGAGGGCCCTCCTACGAGCAGTACTTC.

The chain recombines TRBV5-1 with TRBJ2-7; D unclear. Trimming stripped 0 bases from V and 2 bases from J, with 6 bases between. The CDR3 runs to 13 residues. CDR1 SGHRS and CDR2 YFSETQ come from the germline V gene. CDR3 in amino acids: CASSLVGPYEQYF. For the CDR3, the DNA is TGCGCCAGCAGCTTGGTAGGGCCCTACGAGCAGTACTTC.

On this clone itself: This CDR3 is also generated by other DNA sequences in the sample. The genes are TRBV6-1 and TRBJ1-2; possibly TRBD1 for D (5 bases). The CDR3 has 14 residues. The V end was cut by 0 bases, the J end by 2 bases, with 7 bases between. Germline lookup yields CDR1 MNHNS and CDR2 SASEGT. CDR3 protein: CASSEAGTNYGYTF. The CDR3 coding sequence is TGTGCCAGCAGTGAAGCAGGGACGAACTATGGCTACACCTTC.

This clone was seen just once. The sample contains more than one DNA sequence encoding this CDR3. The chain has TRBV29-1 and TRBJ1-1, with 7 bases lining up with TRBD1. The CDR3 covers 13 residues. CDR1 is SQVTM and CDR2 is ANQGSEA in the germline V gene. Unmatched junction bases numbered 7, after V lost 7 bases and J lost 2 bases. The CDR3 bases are TGCAGCGGGATGGGACAGCTTAACACTGAAGCTTTCTTT. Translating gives CSGMGQLNTEAFF.

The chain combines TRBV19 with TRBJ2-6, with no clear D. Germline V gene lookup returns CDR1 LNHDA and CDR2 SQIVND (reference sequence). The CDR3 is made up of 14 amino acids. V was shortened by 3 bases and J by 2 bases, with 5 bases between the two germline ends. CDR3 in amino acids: CASSIRAGANVLTF. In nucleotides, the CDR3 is TGTGCCAGTAGTATTCGGGCTGGGGCCAACGTCCTGACTTTC. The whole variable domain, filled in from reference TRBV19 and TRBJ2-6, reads DGGITQSPKYLFRKEGQNVTLSCEQNLNHDAMYWYRQDPGQGLRLIYYSQIVNDFQKGDIAEGYSVSREKKESFPLTVTSAQKNPTAFYLCASSIRAGANVLTFGAGSRLTVL.

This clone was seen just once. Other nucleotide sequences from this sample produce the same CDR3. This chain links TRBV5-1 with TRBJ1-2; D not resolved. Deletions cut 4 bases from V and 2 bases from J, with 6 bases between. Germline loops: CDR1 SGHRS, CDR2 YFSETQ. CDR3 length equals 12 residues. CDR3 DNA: TGCGCCAGCAGCGCAGAAAACTATGGCTACACCTTC. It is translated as CASSAENYGYTF.

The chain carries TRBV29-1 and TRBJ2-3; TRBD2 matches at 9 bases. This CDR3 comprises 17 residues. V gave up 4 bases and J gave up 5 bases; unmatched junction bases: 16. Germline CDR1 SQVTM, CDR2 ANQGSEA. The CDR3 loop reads CSVGGRPAGGLGDTQYF. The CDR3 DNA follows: TGCAGCGTTGGGGGTCGTCCAGCGGGAGGCCTTGGAGATACGCAGTATTTT.

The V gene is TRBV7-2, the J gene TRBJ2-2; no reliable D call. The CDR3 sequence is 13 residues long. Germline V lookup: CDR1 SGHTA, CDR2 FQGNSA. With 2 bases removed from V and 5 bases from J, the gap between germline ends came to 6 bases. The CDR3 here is CASSLQVTGELFF. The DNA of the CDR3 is TGTGCCAGCAGCTTACAAGTGACCGGGGAGCTGTTTTTT.

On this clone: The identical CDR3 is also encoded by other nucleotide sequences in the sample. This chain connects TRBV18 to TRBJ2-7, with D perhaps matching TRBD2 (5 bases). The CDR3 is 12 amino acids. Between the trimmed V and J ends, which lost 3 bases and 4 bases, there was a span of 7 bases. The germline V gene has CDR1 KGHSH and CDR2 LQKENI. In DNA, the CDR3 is TGTGCCAGCTCACCGCGAGGGTACGAGCAGTACTTC. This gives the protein CASSPRGYEQYF.

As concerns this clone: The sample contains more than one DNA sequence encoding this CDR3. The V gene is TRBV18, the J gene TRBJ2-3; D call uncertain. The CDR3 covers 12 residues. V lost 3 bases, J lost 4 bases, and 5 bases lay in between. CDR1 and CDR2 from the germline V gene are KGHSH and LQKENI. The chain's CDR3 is CASSPKADTQYF. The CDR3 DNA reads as TGTGCCAGCTCACCTAAGGCAGATACGCAGTATTTT.

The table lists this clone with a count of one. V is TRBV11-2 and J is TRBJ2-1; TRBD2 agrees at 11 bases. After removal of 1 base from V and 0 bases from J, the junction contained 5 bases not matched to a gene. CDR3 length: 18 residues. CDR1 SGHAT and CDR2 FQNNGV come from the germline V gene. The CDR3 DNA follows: TGTGCCAGCAGCTTAGTAGGGCTAGCGGGGGGCTCCTACAATGAGCAGTTCTTC. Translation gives CASSLVGLAGGSYNEQFF.

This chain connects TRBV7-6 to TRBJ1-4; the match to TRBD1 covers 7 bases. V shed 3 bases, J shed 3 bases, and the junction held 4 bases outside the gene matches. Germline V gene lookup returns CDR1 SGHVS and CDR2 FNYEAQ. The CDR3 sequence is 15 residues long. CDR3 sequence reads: CASSLNQGANEKLFF. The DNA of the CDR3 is TGTGCCAGCAGCTTGAATCAGGGGGCTAATGAAAAACTGTTTTTT.

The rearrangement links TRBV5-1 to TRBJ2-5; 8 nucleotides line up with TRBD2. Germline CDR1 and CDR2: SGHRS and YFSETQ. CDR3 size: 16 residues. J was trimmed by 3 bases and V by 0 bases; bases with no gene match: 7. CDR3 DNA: TGCGCCAGCAGCTTGGGAGGTAGCGGGGCGAAAGAGACCCAGTACTTC. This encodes CASSLGGSGAKETQYF.

The CDR3 region is CASSLGGGPSTDTQYF. The CDR3, as DNA: TGTGCCAGCAGCTTGGGGGGTGGACCTAGCACAGATACGCAGTATTTT. The chain links TRBV5-6 to TRBJ2-3; D is unclear. Trimming stripped 0 bases from V and 0 bases from J, with 11 bases between. Germline V gene sequence: CDR1 SGHDT, CDR2 YYEEEE. This CDR3 is built from 16 residues.

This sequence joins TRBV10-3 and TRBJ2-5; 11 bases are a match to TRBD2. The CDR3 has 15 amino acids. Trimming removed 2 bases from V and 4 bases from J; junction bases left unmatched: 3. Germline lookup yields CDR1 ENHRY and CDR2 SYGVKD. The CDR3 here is CAISEASGRSETQYF. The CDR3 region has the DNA TGTGCCATCAGTGAGGCTAGCGGGAGGTCAGAGACCCAGTACTTC.